The present TCR beta chain was sequenced within a study of T cells in Graves' hyperthyroidism and ophthalmopathy. Findings and limits, study-wide: Patients with ophthalmopathy were separated from those with stable hyperthyroidism by a 13 V-J model.

Stable Graves' hyperthyroidism meant no ophthalmopathy progression within 18 months. The diagnostic basis comprised clinical symptoms, serum thyroxine and TRAb, thyroid ultrasound and orbital computed tomography. This clonotype was found many times. Its antigen is unknown. The CDR3 has 16 residues. Germline CDR1 reads MNHEY; CDR2 reads SMNVEV (reference sequence). J lost 5 bases, V lost 2 bases, and 4 bases had no gene match. RNA transcripts were the template for amplifying TCR beta CDR3 regions. The TCR CDR3 first-round RT-PCR relied on the HTBI primer set. One entry per CDR3 protein results from TCRdb running MiXCR on the multiplex PCR reads. The repertoire holds some 270,000 distinct CDR3 sequences, with roughly 15% as singletons.

This chain uses TRBV27 with TRBJ2-5, with TRBD2 matching over 14 bases. This TCR derives from a woman between 40 and 55 years old with Graves' hyperthyroidism. Specimen: blood. CDR3 nucleotides: TGTGCCAGCAGTTTAGGGACTAGCGGGAGCGGTGAGACCCAGTACTTC. Amino acid sequence: CASSLGTSGSGETQYF.